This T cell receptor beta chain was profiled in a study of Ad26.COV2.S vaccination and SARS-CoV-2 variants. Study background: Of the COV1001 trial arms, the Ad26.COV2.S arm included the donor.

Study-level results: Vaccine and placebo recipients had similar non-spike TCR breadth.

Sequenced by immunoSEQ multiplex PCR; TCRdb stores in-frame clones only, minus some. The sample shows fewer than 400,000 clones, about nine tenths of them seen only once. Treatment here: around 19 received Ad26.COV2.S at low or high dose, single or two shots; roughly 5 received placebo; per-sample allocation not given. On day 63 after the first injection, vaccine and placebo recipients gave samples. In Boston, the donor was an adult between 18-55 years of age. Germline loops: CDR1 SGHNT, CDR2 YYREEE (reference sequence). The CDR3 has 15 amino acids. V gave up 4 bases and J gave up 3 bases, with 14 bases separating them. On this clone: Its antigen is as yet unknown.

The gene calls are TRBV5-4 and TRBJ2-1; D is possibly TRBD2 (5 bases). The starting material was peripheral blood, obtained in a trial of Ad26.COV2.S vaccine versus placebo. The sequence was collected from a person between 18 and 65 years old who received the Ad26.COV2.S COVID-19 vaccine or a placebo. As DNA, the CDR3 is TGTGCCAGCAGCCCGGGGAAGGGCCACTACAATGAGCAGTTCTTC. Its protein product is CASSPGKGHYNEQFF.